This record covers a single T cell receptor beta chain. TCRdb re-analysed the 5' RACE reads in MiXCR, keeping a single row per CDR3 protein. The sample has approximately 300,000 distinct CDR3 sequences; roughly 7% are singletons. This CDR3 has 15 residues. With 0 bases removed from V and 1 base from J, the gap between germline ends came to 7 bases. CDR1 and CDR2 from the germline V gene are LNHNV and YYDKDF (reference sequence). The data belong to a study of T cells after yellow fever vaccination. The sequences come from PBMCs, collected more than 40 days after the first yellow fever vaccination. This receptor was obtained from a man aged 18 to 29 who received the YFV17D yellow fever vaccine. V is TRBV15 and J is TRBJ1-5; no clear D. The CDR3 bases are TGTGCCACCAGCAGAGAAGGGATGAGCAATCAGCCCCAGCATTTT. Its translation is CATSREGMSNQPQHF.